This T cell receptor (beta chain) was captured by sequencing in a study of blood T cell repertoires in COVID-19 (TCRdb year 2020). Regarding the study in general: Collaborator samples came from the United States, Italy and Spain and covered acute and convalescent phases of COVID-19. The material from the prospective study consisted of cDNA or gDNA derived from T cells, B-cell-depleted T cells, or PBMCs. A de-identified subject ID, COVID-19 status, age in years and sex were almost always included in the sample metadata. Where available, HLA class I and class II types were taken from metadata supplied by the sample provider and were not determined by assay-based typing. Samples were obtained from the ongoing ImmuneRACE study (first 160 participants) and from over 1,000 subjects provided by 6 global collaborators. A freely available public database, intended as a resource for researchers studying the immune response to SARS-CoV-2, is where the repertoires were released. The dataset comprised deeply sampled blood TCRbeta repertoires from subjects exposed to, actively infected with, or recovered from COVID-19.

What the authors observed across the whole study: How much clinical and demographic metadata was included differed by source and by participant, and the metadata was provided uncurated.

This clone was found once. Its antigen is currently not known. No per-base quality is available; no much larger clone lies one base away. Collaborating institutions collected whole blood in K2EDTA tubes following their own protocols. For TCRbeta analysis, collaborators shipped samples as frozen whole blood, isolated PBMCs, or DNA extracted from either of those sample types. TCRbeta CDR3 regions were amplified from genomic DNA using the immunoSEQ Assay, a bias-controlled multiplex PCR. On the authors' methods: Within the assay, amplification of reference gene primers was used to estimate how many nucleated cells each sample contained. To quantify the absolute abundance of each unique TCRbeta CDR3 rearrangement, sequence reads were collapsed and filtered. Productive Simpson clonality was computed per sample as the square root of Simpson's diversity index over productive rearrangements. What TCRdb holds here is the immuneACCESS table cut down to in-frame rearrangements. Part of the clones is not present; checked against another copy, under half of the missing clones reflect an unresolved V gene, and the others are unexplained. The D gene and trimming were derived from the DNA, and the V and J assignments and clone size from that table. The sample table holds about 140,000 clones, of which around 90% were seen once. The ten most abundant clones make up 1.5% to 2% of the sample.

The source of this sequence is a man between 65 and 85 years old with acute or convalescent COVID-19. Specimen: peripheral blood.

The DNA reads TGTGCCTCGAAGGCTAGCGGAACCCTACTTCCCAATGAGCAGTTCTTC. Its protein is CASKASGTLLPNEQFF. This chain joins TRBV10-3 to TRBJ2-1; 7 of the junction bases match TRBD2. V trim: 11 bases; J trim: 6 bases; unmatched bases: 19. From the cysteine up to the phenylalanine, the CDR3 has a length of 16 residues. The DNA shown is the 48-base CDR3, in frame from base 1. From the germline V gene, CDR1 is ENHRY and CDR2 is SYGVKD.